Sequencing of this T cell receptor (beta chain) was carried out in a study of lymphopenia after photon versus proton radiotherapy. Points from the study as a whole: A bigger post-nadir fall in TCR diversity correlated inversely with survival time in deceased patients. Post-nadir diversity loss with photons came from oligoclonal expansion, particularly CD8+ Temra cells.

Repertoires were generated with immunoSEQ multiplex PCR, while TCRdb's copy carries only in-frame clones and drops some. The table lists 35,000 to 45,000 clones, about 84% of them singletons. A note on this clone: Its antigen is unknown.

The germline gives CDR1 SGHRS, CDR2 YFSETQ. With 6 bases removed from V and 1 base from J, the gap between germline ends came to 15 bases. The CDR3 extends over 15 amino acids. J is TRBJ2-3 and V is TRBV5-1, with D perhaps matching TRBD1 or TRBD2 (5 bases each). This receptor was identified in a man aged 50 to 60 with gastric cancer. The input for sequencing was peripheral blood, taken from a patient treated with photon-based radiotherapy. CDR3 nucleotide sequence: TGCGCCAGCACCCGGGGCCCTACTCGCACAGATACGCAGTATTTT. Translated: CASTRGPTRTDTQYF.